This T cell receptor (beta chain) was found in a study of beta chain features in type 1 diabetes. Overall study results and limits: For Type 1 diabetes patients, all four CD4+ subsets carried TCRB CDR3s that were moderately but significantly shorter.

This clone turned up a few times. As yet, its antigen is unknown. Expressed TCRB transcripts were sequenced because the entire RNA isolate underwent reverse transcription. Produced via immunoSEQ multiplex PCR; TCRdb's table is partial and in-frame only. The top ten clones hold around 1.5% of a sample with roughly 140,000 clones, about 7.1% of them seen once. The specimen was central memory CD4+ T cells from blood. The clonotype originates from a woman younger than 45 in good health.

CDR3 bases: TGTGCCAGCAATCCCTGGGGGACAGACAATGAGCAGTTCTTC. Translation gives CASNPWGTDNEQFF. The chain links TRBV5-4 to TRBJ2-1, with 7 bases matching TRBD1. CDR3 size: 14 residues. CDR1 and CDR2 from the germline V gene are SGHNT and YYREEE (reference sequence). V trimming: 6 bases; J trimming: 5 bases; junction bases outside the gene matches: 8. The variable domain in full, with the rest retrieved from reference TRBV5-4 and TRBJ2-1, is ETGVTQSPTHLIKTRGQQVTLRCSSQSGHNTVSWYQQALGQGPQFIFQYYREEENGRGNFPPRFSGLQFPNYSSELNVNALELDDSALYLCASNPWGTDNEQFFGPGTRLTVL.